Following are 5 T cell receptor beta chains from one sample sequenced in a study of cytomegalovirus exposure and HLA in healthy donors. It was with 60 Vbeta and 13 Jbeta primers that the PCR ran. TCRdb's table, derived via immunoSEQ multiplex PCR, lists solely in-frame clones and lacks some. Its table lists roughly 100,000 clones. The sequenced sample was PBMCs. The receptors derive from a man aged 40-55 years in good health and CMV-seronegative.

This CDR3 is CASSQDIWRFKGNEKLFF. The CDR3 DNA reads TGCGCCAGCAGCCAAGATATTTGGCGGTTTAAGGGGAATGAAAAACTGTTTTTT. This rearrangement joins TRBV4-3 to TRBJ1-4, with D possibly being TRBD1 (5 bases). Trimming cost V 0 bases and J 5 bases, with 19 bases left between them. Germline V CDR1 and CDR2: LGHNA, YSLEER. The CDR3 has 18 residues.

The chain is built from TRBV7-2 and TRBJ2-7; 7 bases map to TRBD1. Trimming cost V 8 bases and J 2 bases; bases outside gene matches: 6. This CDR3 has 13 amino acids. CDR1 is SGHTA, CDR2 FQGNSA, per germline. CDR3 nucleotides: TGTGCCAGCTCAGGGGGATCAACCTACGAGCAGTACTTC. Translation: CASSGGSTYEQYF.

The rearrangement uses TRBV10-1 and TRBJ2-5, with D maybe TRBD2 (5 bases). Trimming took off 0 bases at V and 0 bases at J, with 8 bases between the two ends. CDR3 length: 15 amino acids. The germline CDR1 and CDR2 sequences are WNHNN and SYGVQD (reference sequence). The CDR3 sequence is CASSESVGNQETQYF. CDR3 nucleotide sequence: TGCGCCAGCAGTGAGTCTGTCGGGAACCAAGAGACCCAGTACTTC.

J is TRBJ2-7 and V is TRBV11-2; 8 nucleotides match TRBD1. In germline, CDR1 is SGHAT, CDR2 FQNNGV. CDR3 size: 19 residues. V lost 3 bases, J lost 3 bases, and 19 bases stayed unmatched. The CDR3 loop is CASSFGQGLWGSTNYEQYF. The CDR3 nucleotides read TGTGCCAGCAGCTTCGGACAGGGTCTATGGGGAAGCACCAACTACGAGCAGTACTTC.

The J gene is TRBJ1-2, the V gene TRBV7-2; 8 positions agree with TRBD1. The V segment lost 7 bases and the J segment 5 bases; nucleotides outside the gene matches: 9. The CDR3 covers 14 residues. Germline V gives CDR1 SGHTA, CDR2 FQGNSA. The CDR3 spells CASTATGGEYGYTF. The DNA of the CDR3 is TGTGCCAGCACCGCAACAGGGGGAGAGTATGGCTACACCTTC. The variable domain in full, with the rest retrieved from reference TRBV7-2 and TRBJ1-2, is GAGVSQSPSNKVTEKGKDVELRCDPISGHTALYWYRQSLGQGLEFLIYFQGNSAPDKSGLPSDRFSAERTGGSVSTLTIQRTQQEDSAVYLCASTATGGEYGYTFGSGTRLTVV.